This T cell receptor (beta chain) was profiled in a study of brain metastases from non-small cell lung cancer. Notes on the study in general: Paired brain metastases and primary tumors largely shared TCR repertoires.

Regarding this clone: Its antigen is unknown.

Data came from immunoSEQ multiplex PCR; TCRdb stores just in-frame clones and leaves some out. The sample includes roughly 1,800 clones, roughly nine tenths of them seen just once. Trimming cost V 5 bases and J 2 bases, with 9 bases left between them. Germline V gene sequence: CDR1 SQVTM, CDR2 ANQGSEA. The CDR3 runs to 12 residues. This chain joins TRBV29-1 and TRBJ2-5; D might be TRBD2 (6 bases). The sequenced material came from primary lung tumor tissue. This TCR came from a donor at least 40 years old with non-small cell lung cancer. CDR3 nucleotides: TGCAGCGTTTTCGGGGGACAAGAGACCCAGTACTTC. Its translation: CSVFGGQETQYF.